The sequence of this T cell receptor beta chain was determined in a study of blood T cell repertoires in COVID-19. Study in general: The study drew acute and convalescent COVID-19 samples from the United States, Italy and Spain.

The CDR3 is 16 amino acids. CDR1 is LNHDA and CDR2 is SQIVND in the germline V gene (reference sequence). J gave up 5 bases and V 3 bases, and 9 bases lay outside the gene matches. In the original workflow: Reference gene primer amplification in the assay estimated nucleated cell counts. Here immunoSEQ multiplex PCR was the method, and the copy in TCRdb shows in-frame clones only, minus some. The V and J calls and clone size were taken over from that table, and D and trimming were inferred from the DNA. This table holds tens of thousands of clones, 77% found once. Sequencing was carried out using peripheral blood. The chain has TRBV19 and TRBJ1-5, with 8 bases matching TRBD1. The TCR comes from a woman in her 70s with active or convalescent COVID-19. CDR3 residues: CASSIRQGPGDQPQHF. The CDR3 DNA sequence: TGTGCCAGTAGTATCCGACAGGGGCCGGGGGATCAGCCCCAGCATTTT.